This T cell receptor beta chain derives from a study of cytomegalovirus exposure and HLA in healthy donors (dated by TCRdb to 2017 to 2019). Notes on the research overall: In an earlier analysis of 587 of the donors, roughly 300 Gb of sequence data and 117 million unique TCR beta sequences from 150 million to 200 million T cells were reported. Every discovery cohort repertoire had been produced on one sequencing platform. Donor age, sex, ethnicity and CMV serostatus were compiled together with the repertoire data. In the later analysis, no new phenotypic data were used to find candidate immune exposures; instead, reliance was placed on TCR beta sequences and their occurrence across donors. In a later analysis, previously published TCR beta repertoires from about 670 donors were re-analyzed and high-resolution HLA genotyping was added so that TCR occurrence patterns could be studied. Typing coverage differed by locus: A, B, C, DRB1 and DQB1 were typed in about 620-630 donors, DQA1 in approximately 520, DPA1 in roughly 590, and DPB1 in 472. On average, roughly 240,000 unique TCR beta nucleotide sequences were sequenced per donor among a few hundred genotyped donors of the cohort, with roughly 18% of those sequences being non-productive. The study aimed to test whether signatures of past pathogen exposure could be identified by cataloging public T cell receptors. In a later genetic analysis, genome-wide SNP genotypes for about 65% of the roughly 700 donors were used, and that subset was treated as a discovery cohort. A separate validation cohort of roughly 120 different subjects was used in addition to the 666-subject first cohort. Of the 398 genotyped donors, around 81% fell in the genetic ancestry cluster associated with self-reported Caucasian donors. To predict cytomegalovirus infection status, the study combined high-throughput TCR immunosequencing, statistical association of individual TCRs with disease status, and machine learning. An early release that covered more than 550 HLA-typed donors contained around 330 gigabases of sequencing data and about 93 million unique TCR sequences. The study profiled the T cell repertoires of fewer than 850 subjects by immunosequencing and related them to cytomegalovirus serostatus. HLA typing covered class I and class II loci at four-digit resolution. To decide whether each TCR beta V gene segment behaved as functional or pseudogenic, an earlier analysis of some 570 of the donors relied on high-throughput TCR beta sequencing. Roughly five DR-DQ haplotypes were treated as single units for association and clustering because of strong linkage in the cohort. The research as a whole found: Linkage disequilibrium might explain the correlated functional status among segregating V segments, but an unknown experimental factor could not be excluded. In an earlier analysis of some 500 of the donors, most TCR beta V segments were observed in productive rearrangements about 90% or about 30% of the time, broadly matching IMGT annotations. A group of highly shared sequence variants was considered likely to be a technical artifact of the sequencing pipeline. Roughly uniform sequencing depth across donors was assumed in presence/absence analyses, although this assumption may not hold. An association between a missense DCLRE1C variant and V-gene and J-gene trimming of TCR beta chains was found in a later genetic analysis and replicated in an independent cohort. In vitro tests confirmed that three of the cytomegalovirus-associated TCR beta chains recognize cytomegalovirus antigens. Because HLA typing was missing for some donors at each locus, association tests included only the typed subset. Specific HLA alleles were associated with about 17,000 TCR beta sequences at a false discovery rate of 0.05 in a later analysis. Some IMGT-functional V segments, including TRBV6-2 and TRBV6-3, could not be told apart with the 87-base-pair reads, so those segments were excluded. Immune exposure information for the cohort was limited to CMV serostatus. The study listed 164 TCR beta chains as associated with cytomegalovirus. Only TCR beta chains were sequenced in this cohort, and the absence of alpha or paired-chain data limited detectable features. In a later analysis, the rate of TCR association differed among HLA loci, with DRB1 alleles having the most associated TCRs and HLA-C alleles having the fewest. Across donors, most TCR sequences were observed very rarely, whereas some public TCRs were present in many individuals. The authors suggested that the approach could potentially be extended to other disease states and immunological phenotypes. In a later analysis, most CMV-associated TCR beta chains were found to appear HLA-restricted, with HLA associations seemingly driven largely by CMV exposure. Assigning TCR associations to individual alleles was difficult when HLA alleles, especially DR and DQ, strongly co-occurred. Cytomegalovirus status was reported to be diagnosed by the classifier with high specificity and sensitivity in both the original and validation cohorts. A later genetic analysis reported fewer N-insertions in productive TCRs among donors in an Asian-associated ancestry cluster than the approximately 670-donor mean. In a later analysis, HLA-associated TCR beta chains showed more clonal expansion and lower generation probabilities than non-associated chains that were equally common. Because counts were too low, about 18 rarely observed V segments, including chromosome 9 orphons, were excluded from the earlier analysis of 587 of the donors. A further reported finding was that TCR beta sequences accurately predicted the HLA-A and HLA-B alleles for most subjects in the first cohort. In a later analysis, several top co-occurrence clusters were reported to appear linked to parvovirus B19, influenza, CMV and Epstein-Barr virus.

On this clone itself: The specificity of this receptor is unknown.

From the cysteine up to the phenylalanine, the CDR3 has a length of 16 residues. Only the CDR3 part of the read is kept: 48 bases, read in frame from the first base. CDR1 and CDR2 (SGDLS, YYNGEE) derive from the germline V gene. V loses 4 bases of germline sequence and J loses 1 base, and the interval between the two ends is 14 bases. Library creation used the immunoSEQ multiplex PCR assay. A mixture of 60 forward primers for TCR Vbeta segments and 13 reverse primers for TCR Jbeta segments was used in the multiplex PCR. The CDR3 region of rearranged TCR beta genes was amplified from genomic DNA by a multiplex PCR assay. The amplified TCR beta libraries were sequenced on the Illumina HiSeq System as 87-base-pair reads. Concerning the study's data processing: A later analysis tallied some 79 million unique TCR beta chains across the 660 or so repertoires, and about 12 million of those chains were shared by two or more donors. Raw reads were error-corrected and collapsed into unique sequences with a nearest-neighbor algorithm that merged closely related sequences to remove PCR and sequencing errors. CDR3 sequences were aligned to IMGT reference sequences to assign V, D and J gene segments. For a sequence to be retained, a match of at least six nucleotides was required to both a V gene segment and a J gene segment. A rearrangement was called productive if the CDR3 had no stop codons and remained in frame with V and J, and every other rearrangement was called non-productive. Following IMGT convention, CDR3 was defined as the stretch from the second conserved V-encoded cysteine to the conserved J-encoded phenylalanine. In an earlier analysis of around 570 of the donors, sequences lacking an unambiguous match to a single V gene segment were excluded. An earlier analysis of several hundred of the donors called V segments functional above 56.7% productive rearrangements and segregating when the between-donor standard deviation exceeded 5%. To diagnose cytomegalovirus status from the catalog of TCR beta chain sequences, a statistical classification framework was built. In a later analysis, V and J genes were assigned by comparing TCR nucleotide sequences against IMGT/GENE-DB human TR gene sequences. Using the TCRdist pipeline, a later analysis assigned CDR3 sequences along with most-parsimonious VDJ recombination scenarios. In a later analysis, every TCR beta chain was defined by the combination of its CDR3 amino acid sequence and its V-gene family, and reads without a unique V-gene family were dropped. As a way to deal with suspected cross-contamination and a sequencing artifact, a later analysis dropped approximately 590 nucleotide sequences that were highly shared and had low generation probability. For each public chain, a later analysis derived a clonal expansion index from normalized ranks of inferred template counts within each repertoire. Generation probabilities in a later analysis came from a VDJ recombination model fitted to out-of-frame rearrangements, and those results were checked against IGoR. In a later analysis, hypergeometric tests were used to score TCR-TCR, TCR-HLA and TCR-CMV co-occurrence, with a repertoire-size bias correction applied to TCR pairs. False discovery rates were estimated in a later analysis by permuting HLA or CMV assignments 20 times. In a later analysis, co-occurring TCRs were grouped with DBSCAN, and TCRdist sequence similarity was added when clustering was performed within HLA-allele-positive subsets. Repertoires with fewer than 30,000 or more than 120,000 public chains were left out of co-occurrence clustering, as were about 5 repertoires with anomalous nucleotide sharing. Entries here come from immuneACCESS through TCRdb and include only in-frame sequences with V and J called. Some clones fail to appear in such tables; in the studies checked, an unresolved V gene covers under half of the shortfall, and the cause of the remainder is unknown. V and J calls and clone size are copied from that table; D and trimming were computed from the DNA. The table for this sample lists 96,000 or so clones. Clones ranked in the top ten supply 3% to 4% of the sample.

The cohort consisted of hundreds of healthy bone marrow donors. At the time of sampling, all cohort members were nominally healthy, though unrecorded immune exposures were likely present. The donor was CMV seronegative and belonged to the group of around 400 seronegative cohort members. Each donor provided a peripheral blood sample, and peripheral blood mononuclear cells were used for TCR beta sequencing. The Qiagen DNeasy Blood Extraction Kit was used to extract genomic DNA from the blood cell samples. This clonotype was obtained from a young woman in good health and CMV-seronegative. Sequencing was performed on PBMCs. Recombination linked TRBV9 to TRBJ2-2, with a tentative D gene TRBD1 over 5 matching bases. Here is the DNA: TGTGCCAGCAGCACCCCCAAAGGGGTGAACACCGGGGAGCTGTTTTTT. Its product reads: CASSTPKGVNTGELFF.